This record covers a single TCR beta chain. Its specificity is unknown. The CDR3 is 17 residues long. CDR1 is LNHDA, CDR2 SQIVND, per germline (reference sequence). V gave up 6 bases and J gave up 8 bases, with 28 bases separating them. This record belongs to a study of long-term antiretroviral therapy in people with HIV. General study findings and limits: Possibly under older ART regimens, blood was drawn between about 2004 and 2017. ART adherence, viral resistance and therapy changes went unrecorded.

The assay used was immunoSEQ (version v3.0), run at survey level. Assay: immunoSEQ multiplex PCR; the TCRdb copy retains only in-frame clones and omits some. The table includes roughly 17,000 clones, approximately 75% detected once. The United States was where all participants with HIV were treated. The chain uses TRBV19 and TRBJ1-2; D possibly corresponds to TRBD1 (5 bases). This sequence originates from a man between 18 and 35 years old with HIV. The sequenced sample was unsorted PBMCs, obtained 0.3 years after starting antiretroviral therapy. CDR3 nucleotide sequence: TGTGCCAGTAGCGAATCAGGGACGGGAAAATCCACCGGCGGCTACACCTTC. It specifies CASSESGTGKSTGGYTF.